These T cell receptor beta chains were read from a single sample in a study of identical twins. TCRdb re-derived calls from the 5' RACE reads in MiXCR, one entry per CDR3 protein. The sample carries roughly 1.6 million distinct CDR3 sequences, about 30% recorded once. Source material: cord blood. These receptors came from a newborn girl in good health. The CDR3 runs from the conserved cysteine through the conserved F or W. D genes are given only for firm matches. Rows may omit the clone size; those that give it use once, few, many or a size class.

size: NA; V: TRBV29-1; J: TRBJ2-3; D: TRBD2; DNA: TGCAGCGCCACGGGACTAGCGGGGGATACGCAGTATTTT; CDR3: CSATGLAGDTQYF
size: few; V: TRBV21-1; J: TRBJ1-1; D: NA; DNA: TGTGCCAGCAGCGGGGGAGGGACAGGGCGAACTGAAGCTTTCTTT; CDR3: CASSGGGTGRTEAFF
size: few; V: TRBV20-1; J: TRBJ2-5; D: NA; DNA: TGCAGTGCACGCGGGGACATCCAAGAGACCCAGTACTTC; CDR3: CSARGDIQETQYF
size: NA; V: TRBV3-1; J: TRBJ2-3; D: NA; DNA: TGTGCCAGCAGCCAAGACGGGTCCCAAAGGGGTACGCAGTATTTT; CDR3: CASSQDGSQRGTQYF
size: NA; V: TRBV20-1; J: TRBJ1-4; D: NA; DNA: TGCAGTGCTAGAGGACCGGGGCATGAAAAACTGTTTTTT; CDR3: CSARGPGHEKLFF
size: NA; V: TRBV11-2; J: TRBJ2-1; D: NA; DNA: TGTGCCAGCAGCTTGACAGGGACTAGCTCCTACAATGAGCAGTTCTTC; CDR3: CASSLTGTSSYNEQFF
size: few; V: TRBV5-1; J: TRBJ2-3; D: NA; DNA: TGCGCCAGCAGCTTGGGGCGGGTGTCAGATACGCAGTATTTT; CDR3: CASSLGRVSDTQYF
size: NA; V: TRBV6-4; J: TRBJ2-1; D: TRBD1; DNA: TGTGCCAGGGGACAGCCCCACAATGAGCAGTTCTTC; CDR3: CARGQPHNEQFF
size: many; V: TRBV7-2; J: TRBJ1-1; D: TRBD1; DNA: TGTGCCAGCAGCCCCCGACAGGGCCCCAACACTGAAGCTTTCTTT; CDR3: CASSPRQGPNTEAFF
size: NA; V: TRBV10-2; J: TRBJ2-3; D: NA; DNA: TGCGCCAGCAGTGGACTTCTAGCGAGGACCACAGATACGCAGTATTTT; CDR3: CASSGLLARTTDTQYF
size: NA; V: TRBV2; J: TRBJ2-1; D: NA; DNA: TGTGCCAGCAGCGTTCTCCCCGACCCAAACAATGAGCAGTTCTTC; CDR3: CASSVLPDPNNEQFF
size: few; V: TRBV4-2; J: TRBJ2-3; D: TRBD2; DNA: TGTGCCAGCAGCCAAGGGGGACTAGCGGGAGAAGTCGGCACAGATACGCAGTATTTT; CDR3: CASSQGGLAGEVGTDTQYF
size: NA; V: TRBV20-1; J: TRBJ2-2; D: NA; DNA: TGCAGTGCTCACAGGGACGCGAACACCGGGAAGCTGTTTTTT; CDR3: CSAHRDANTGKLFF
size: NA; V: TRBV10-3; J: TRBJ1-1; D: TRBD1; DNA: TGTGCCACCCAGACAGGGGCGAACACTGAAGCTTTCTTT; CDR3: CATQTGANTEAFF
size: few; V: TRBV7-2; J: TRBJ2-3; D: NA; DNA: TGTGCCAGCAGCTTAGCTCGAACCCCAAGGGTAGATACGCAGTATTTT; CDR3: CASSLARTPRVDTQYF
size: NA; V: TRBV19; J: TRBJ2-3; D: TRBD2; DNA: TGTGCCAGTATGGTAGCGGGCGCACGAGATACGCAGTATTTT; CDR3: CASMVAGARDTQYF
size: few; V: TRBV12-3/TRBV12-4; J: TRBJ1-4; D: NA; DNA: TGTGCCAGCAGTTTTCTTGGGTTAGGCGATGAAAAACTGTTTTTT; CDR3: CASSFLGLGDEKLFF
size: few; V: TRBV14; J: TRBJ2-3; D: TRBD2; DNA: TGTGCCAGCAGCCAAGTGAGCGGGAGTGCTGATACGCAGTATTTT; CDR3: CASSQVSGSADTQYF
size: NA; V: TRBV20-1; J: TRBJ2-3; D: TRBD2; DNA: TGCAGTGCTTCACCTAGCGGGGGGGCCAAGGGTCCAGATACGCAGTATTTT; CDR3: CSASPSGGAKGPDTQYF
size: few; V: TRBV7-9; J: TRBJ1-1; D: NA; DNA: TGTGCCAGCAGCCCAAGGGTGAGGCGACCTATGAACACTGAAGCTTTCTTT; CDR3: CASSPRVRRPMNTEAFF
size: NA; V: TRBV27; J: TRBJ2-3; D: TRBD2; DNA: TGTGCCAGCAGTTTATCGACCAGCGGGAAAGATGCGCAGTATTTT; CDR3: CASSLSTSGKDAQYF
size: few; V: TRBV12-3/TRBV12-4; J: TRBJ2-7; D: NA; DNA: TGTGCCAGCAGCCCAAGCCCTCAACGCGGGGGCTCCTCCTACGAGCAGTACTTC; CDR3: CASSPSPQRGGSSYEQYF
size: NA; V: TRBV15; J: TRBJ2-7; D: TRBD1; DNA: TGTGCCACCAGCTCAGGACAGGGAGACGAGCAGTACTTC; CDR3: CATSSGQGDEQYF
size: NA; V: TRBV2; J: TRBJ1-2; D: NA; DNA: TGTGCCAGCAGTGAACAGAGGAACTATGGCTACACCTTC; CDR3: CASSEQRNYGYTF
size: few; V: TRBV6-2/TRBV6-3; J: TRBJ2-5; D: NA; DNA: TGTGCCAGCAGTTACGTGCACTCCGCAACCCAGTACTTC; CDR3: CASSYVHSATQYF
size: few; V: TRBV2; J: TRBJ2-5; D: TRBD2; DNA: TGTGCCAGCAGTACGTCCGGGACTAGCACGGAGACCCAGTACTTC; CDR3: CASSTSGTSTETQYF
size: NA; V: TRBV20-1; J: TRBJ2-7; D: NA; DNA: TGCAGTGCTAGAGAGATATTAGCGGCTCGGGACGAGCAGTACTTC; CDR3: CSAREILAARDEQYF
size: NA; V: TRBV6-6; J: TRBJ1-1; D: NA; DNA: TGTGCCAGCAGTTACCTGGGGGCGATGAACACTGAAGCTTTCTTT; CDR3: CASSYLGAMNTEAFF
size: NA; V: TRBV5-6; J: TRBJ1-1; D: NA; DNA: TGTGCCAGCAGCTTGTGGGGGATTTCGAACACTGAAGCTTTCTTT; CDR3: CASSLWGISNTEAFF
size: NA; V: TRBV11-2; J: TRBJ2-7; D: NA; DNA: TGTGCCAGCAGCTTAGCTCAGGGGGGATGGGGCGAGCAGTACTTC; CDR3: CASSLAQGGWGEQYF
size: few; V: TRBV9; J: TRBJ2-7; D: TRBD1; DNA: TGTGCCAGCAGCGCCGCACTCACCGGGACAGGGAACTACGAGCAGTACTTC; CDR3: CASSAALTGTGNYEQYF
size: NA; V: TRBV6-6; J: TRBJ1-5; D: TRBD1; DNA: TGTGCCAGCAAGAACAGGGGTTATCGCAATCAGCCCCAGCATTTT; CDR3: CASKNRGYRNQPQHF
size: NA; V: TRBV20-1; J: TRBJ2-3; D: NA; DNA: TGCAGTGCTAGCCCCGCAAGACTAGCTCGGGGGCCCACAGATACGCAGTATTTT; CDR3: CSASPARLARGPTDTQYF
size: NA; V: TRBV6-6; J: TRBJ2-3; D: TRBD2; DNA: TGTGCCAGCAGTTACCCGACTAGCGGGAGATCAGATACGCAGTATTTT; CDR3: CASSYPTSGRSDTQYF
size: NA; V: TRBV7-2; J: TRBJ1-5; D: NA; DNA: TGTGCCAGCAGCTTAGGTATAGGGAGCAATCAGCCCCAGCATTTT; CDR3: CASSLGIGSNQPQHF
size: few; V: TRBV5-6; J: TRBJ2-7; D: TRBD1; DNA: TGTGCCAGCAGCGGCCAGGGACAGGGGTTCTACAATGAGCAGTACTTC; CDR3: CASSGQGQGFYNEQYF
size: NA; V: TRBV20-1; J: TRBJ2-4; D: NA; DNA: TGCAGTGCTACCGGGGGGCGGTACATTCAGTACTTC; CDR3: CSATGGRYIQYF
size: NA; V: TRBV7-2; J: TRBJ2-5; D: NA; DNA: TGTGCCAGCAGCTTACACCCATGGGAGACCCAGTACTTC; CDR3: CASSLHPWETQYF
size: many; V: TRBV12-3/TRBV12-4; J: TRBJ2-4; D: TRBD1; DNA: TGTGCCAGCAGTTTGGACAGGGGGGACATTCAGTACTTC; CDR3: CASSLDRGDIQYF
size: few; V: TRBV20-1; J: TRBJ2-2; D: NA; DNA: TGCAGTGCTAGGAATGCGCGGGCGCGAGACACCGGGGAGCTGTTTTTT; CDR3: CSARNARARDTGELFF
size: few; V: TRBV6-5; J: TRBJ1-2; D: NA; DNA: TGTGCCAGCAGTTACTCGGTACAGGGATCTAACTATGGCTACACCTTC; CDR3: CASSYSVQGSNYGYTF
size: NA; V: TRBV6-5; J: TRBJ2-6; D: TRBD2; DNA: TGTGCCAGCAGTTACCGAGGGAGGGGCTACCTCTCTGGGGCCAACGTCCTGACTTTC; CDR3: CASSYRGRGYLSGANVLTF
size: NA; V: TRBV28; J: TRBJ2-1; D: TRBD2; DNA: TGTGCCAGCAGGCAGGGAGGGGCCTACAATGAGCAGTTCTTC; CDR3: CASRQGGAYNEQFF
size: NA; V: TRBV5-1; J: TRBJ1-3; D: TRBD1; DNA: TGCGCCAGCAGCTTACAGGGGGCAGGGAGGTCTGGAAACACCATATATTTT; CDR3: CASSLQGAGRSGNTIYF
size: NA; V: TRBV7-9; J: TRBJ2-1; D: TRBD1; DNA: TGTGCCAGCAGCCCTAAGGGACAGGCGTACAATGAGCAGTTCTTC; CDR3: CASSPKGQAYNEQFF
size: many; V: TRBV5-1; J: TRBJ2-3; D: NA; DNA: TGCGCCAGCAGCTTGCTGTCGAGCGATACGCAGTATTTT; CDR3: CASSLLSSDTQYF
size: few; V: TRBV6-1; J: TRBJ1-6; D: NA; DNA: TGTGCCACCCGGAATAGGCGTTATAATTCACCCCTCCACTTT; CDR3: CATRNRRYNSPLHF
size: NA; V: TRBV7-2; J: TRBJ1-2; D: TRBD1; DNA: TGTGCCAGCAGCTTAGAACAGGGGGCCGTTTATGGCTACACCTTC; CDR3: CASSLEQGAVYGYTF
size: NA; V: TRBV6-6; J: TRBJ1-5; D: NA; DNA: TGTGCCAGCAGTTTCGGGTGGGCTCAGCCCCAGCATTTT; CDR3: CASSFGWAQPQHF
size: NA; V: TRBV6-2/TRBV6-3; J: TRBJ1-2; D: NA; DNA: TGTGCCAGCAGTTACCCCAGGGCCCATGGCTACACCTTC; CDR3: CASSYPRAHGYTF
size: NA; V: TRBV5-1; J: TRBJ2-5; D: TRBD2; DNA: TGCGCCAGCAGCCCCCAAGCTAGCGGGAGGGCCTACAATGAGCAGTACTTC; CDR3: CASSPQASGRAYNEQYF
size: few; V: TRBV12-3/TRBV12-4; J: TRBJ1-5; D: NA; DNA: TGTGCCAGCAGTCCCGAGGGGCAGCCCCAGCATTTT; CDR3: CASSPEGQPQHF
size: NA; V: TRBV20-1; J: TRBJ1-4; D: NA; DNA: TGCAGTGCTAGAGGCGGGACCCGGGAGGAAAAACTGTTTTTT; CDR3: CSARGGTREEKLFF